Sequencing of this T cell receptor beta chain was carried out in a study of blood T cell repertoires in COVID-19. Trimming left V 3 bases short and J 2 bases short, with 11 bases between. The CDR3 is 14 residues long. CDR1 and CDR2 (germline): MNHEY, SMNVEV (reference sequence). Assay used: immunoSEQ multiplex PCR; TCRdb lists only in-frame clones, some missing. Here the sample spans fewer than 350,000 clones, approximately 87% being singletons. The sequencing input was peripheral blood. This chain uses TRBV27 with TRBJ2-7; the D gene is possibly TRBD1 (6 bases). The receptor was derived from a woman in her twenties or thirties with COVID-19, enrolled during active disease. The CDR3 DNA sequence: TGTGCCAGCAGTTTTCAGGGGAATACCTACGAGCAGTACTTC. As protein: CASSFQGNTYEQYF.